Each of the 20 T cell receptor beta chains below was sequenced from the same sample in a study of shared clonotypes between healthy human individuals (dated by TCRdb to 2020 to 2021). Library preparation used the immunoSEQ multiplex PCR assay. In its TCRdb copy, this immuneACCESS table keeps in-frame sequences only and misses some clones. Where compared with another copy, unresolved V genes explain less than half of these, and the others have no known cause. Counted in this sample were around 500,000 clones; 60% to 85% of them appeared once. The ten top clones hold 10% to 15% of the sample. The sample consisted of PBMCs. These receptors were obtained from a woman in her thirties or forties in good health. Some clones in this sample may be carry-over from other donors' samples.

The J gene is TRBJ1-1, the V gene TRBV27, with 7 bases lining up with TRBD1. After removal of 7 bases from V and 0 bases from J, the junction contained 8 bases not matched to a gene. This CDR3 comprises 15 residues. Germline CDR1 and CDR2: MNHEY and SMNVEV (reference sequence). Written as DNA, the CDR3 is TGTGCCAGCATGATAAACAGGGGATTGAACACTGAAGCTTTCTTT. Its translation: CASMINRGLNTEAFF.

V is TRBV2 and J is TRBJ2-7; 10 bases line up with TRBD1. CDR3 length: 14 amino acids. V lost 6 bases to trimming and J lost 0 bases; unmatched junction nucleotides: 2. The germline V gene encodes CDR1 SNHLY and CDR2 FYNNEI. The CDR3 region is CASRRTGGSYEQYF. The CDR3 DNA is TGTGCCAGCAGACGGACAGGGGGCTCCTACGAGCAGTACTTC.

J is TRBJ2-1 and V is TRBV6-1; 7 nucleotides line up with TRBD2. The CDR3 has 15 residues. V shed 11 bases, J shed 3 bases, and the junction held 13 bases outside the gene matches. Germline lookup yields CDR1 MNHNS and CDR2 SASEGT. The chain's CDR3 is CAGGGAGTLYNEQFF. The DNA of the CDR3 is TGTGCCGGGGGGGGTGCGGGAACCCTCTACAATGAGCAGTTCTTC.

This clone is termed medium-sized (0.01 to 0.1%). The sample contains more than one DNA sequence encoding this CDR3. This chain connects TRBV30 to TRBJ1-2; D unclear. The CDR3 spans 13 residues. V was clipped by 2 bases and J by 4 bases, with 11 bases between them. In germline, CDR1 is GTSNPN, CDR2 SVGIG (reference sequence). The CDR3 reads CAWSPGLSYGYTF. DNA of the CDR3: TGTGCCTGGAGTCCTGGCTTAAGCTATGGCTACACCTTC.

The chain links TRBV2 to TRBJ2-5; perhaps D is TRBD1 or TRBD2 (5 bases each). This CDR3 is 12 amino acids long. Trimming stripped 4 bases from V and 11 bases from J, with 14 bases between. Germline V gives CDR1 SNHLY, CDR2 FYNNEI. For the CDR3, the DNA is TGTGCCAGCAGTGCGGGGCCAGGTGGACAGTACTTC. Translating it yields CASSAGPGGQYF.

The chain couples TRBV6-1 to TRBJ1-5, with 8 bases identical to TRBD1. The germline CDR1 and CDR2 sequences are MNHNS and SASEGT. The CDR3 runs to 15 residues. After removal of 5 bases from V and 4 bases from J, the junction contained 7 bases not matched to a gene. This CDR3 reads CASSITGTGNQPQHF. CDR3 DNA sequence: TGTGCCAGCAGTATTACTGGGACAGGTAATCAGCCCCAGCATTTT.

A remark on this clone: A much larger clone differs from this one at a single base, so this may be a read error. The same CDR3 is also encoded by other DNA sequences in this sample. The chain is built from TRBV28 and TRBJ2-2, with D perhaps assigned TRBD1 or TRBD2 (6 bases each). This CDR3 is built from 16 residues. Germline CDR1 reads MDHEN; CDR2 reads SYDVKM. CDR3 in DNA: TGCGCCAGCAGTAGCGGACAGACCGCGAACACCGGGGAGCTGTTTTTT. It specifies CASSSGQTANTGELFF.

The CDR3 reads CASSAGQGSSYEQYF. CDR3 DNA: TGTGCCAGTAGTGCGGGACAGGGGAGCTCCTACGAGCAGTACTTC. The genes are TRBV19 and TRBJ2-7, with 10 bases fitting TRBD1. V gave up 5 bases and J gave up 0 bases; unmatched junction bases: 4. CDR1 and CDR2 from the germline V gene are LNHDA and SQIVND (reference sequence). The CDR3 is made up of 15 amino acids.

This chain joins TRBV5-1 and TRBJ2-5; 9 bases are a match to TRBD2. Germline trimming cut 3 bases from V and 5 bases from J; bases unmatched to any gene: 11. Germline CDR1 reads SGHRS; CDR2 reads YFSETQ. CDR3 length equals 16 residues. In DNA, the CDR3 is TGCGCCAGCAGCTCCGATGCGGGAGGGCTGGGGGAGACCCAGTACTTC. Protein: CASSSDAGGLGETQYF.

V and J are TRBV28 and TRBJ1-5; 10 nucleotides agree with TRBD1. Germline-derived CDR1 and CDR2 are MDHEN and SYDVKM. This CDR3 is 20 amino acids long. V shed 5 bases and J 0 bases; nucleotides not matched to a gene: 16. The CDR3 loop is CASSRPFPGQGKNSNQPQHF. In DNA form, the CDR3 reads TGTGCCAGCAGTCGACCATTTCCGGGACAGGGGAAGAATAGCAATCAGCCCCAGCATTTT.

Concerning this clone itself: One base away lies a much larger clone, so this may be a sequencing read error. Additional DNA sequences in this sample encode the identical CDR3. The V and J genes are TRBV2 and TRBJ2-2; no firm D call. V gave up 6 bases and J gave up 8 bases, with 10 bases separating them. The CDR3 has 12 residues. CDR1 is SNHLY and CDR2 is FYNNEI in the germline V gene. The CDR3 DNA follows: TGTGCCAGCAGCGCAGAGGCGGGGGAGCTGTTTTTT. Translating gives CASSAEAGELFF.

This rearrangement joins TRBV5-6 to TRBJ1-1; unclear D gene. The CDR3 totals 14 residues. In germline, CDR1 is SGHDT, CDR2 YYEEEE. V gave up 2 bases and J gave up 2 bases, with 10 bases separating them. The CDR3 protein is CASSLDWRNTEAFF. The CDR3 region has the DNA TGTGCCAGCAGCTTAGACTGGCGTAACACTGAAGCTTTCTTT. Full variable domain (outside the CDR3, taken from reference TRBV5-6 and TRBJ1-1): DAGVTQSPTHLIKTRGQQVTLRCSPKSGHDTVSWYQQALGQGPQFIFQYYEEEERQRGNFPDRFSGHQFPNYSSELNVNALLLGDSALYLCASSLDWRNTEAFFGQGTRLTVV.

The chain uses TRBV5-4 and TRBJ2-7, with D uncertain. There are 14 residues in the CDR3. Germline values: CDR1 SGHNT, CDR2 YYREEE (reference sequence). Trimming took off 0 bases at V and 3 bases at J, with 10 bases between the two ends. The CDR3 nucleotides read TGTGCCAGCAGCTTGGACAACGAAGGCTACGAGCAGTACTTC. It specifies CASSLDNEGYEQYF. Complete variable domain (other parts from reference TRBV5-4 and TRBJ2-7): ETGVTQSPTHLIKTRGQQVTLRCSSQSGHNTVSWYQQALGQGPQFIFQYYREEENGRGNFPPRFSGLQFPNYSSELNVNALELDDSALYLCASSLDNEGYEQYFGPGTRLTVT.

This rearrangement joins TRBV4-3 to TRBJ2-7; a weak D match, TRBD1 (5 bases). Trimming stripped 0 bases from V and 5 bases from J, with 14 bases between. The CDR3 spans 15 residues. Germline V gives CDR1 LGHNA, CDR2 YSLEER. The CDR3: CASSQDLQDYNEQYF. CDR3 in DNA: TGCGCCAGCAGCCAAGATCTACAGGATTACAACGAGCAGTACTTC.

This chain connects TRBV11-1 to TRBJ2-3, with D maybe TRBD2 (5 bases). The germline V and J ends were trimmed by 0 bases and 1 base, with 8 bases remaining between them. This CDR3 is 15 amino acids long. Germline CDR1 reads SGHAT; CDR2 reads FQDESV (reference sequence). CDR3 region: CASSLARAGTDTQYF. The DNA for the CDR3 is TGTGCCAGCAGCTTAGCGCGGGCCGGCACAGATACGCAGTATTTT.

The CDR3 DNA follows: TGTGCCAGCAATTCGGGGGAGACCCAGTACTTC. Amino acids: CASNSGETQYF. The V and J genes are TRBV2 and TRBJ2-5; D possibly corresponds to TRBD2 (5 bases). CDR3 length equals 11 residues. CDR1 and CDR2 from the germline V gene are SNHLY and FYNNEI. Deletions cut 7 bases from V and 5 bases from J, with 8 bases between.

The rearrangement joins TRBV11-2 to TRBJ2-7, with D possibly TRBD1 on 5 matching bases. Between the trimmed V and J ends, which lost 2 bases and 2 bases, there was a span of 7 bases. The germline V gene encodes CDR1 SGHAT and CDR2 FQNNGV. The CDR3 length is 13 residues. The CDR3 loop reads CASSLTGTYEQYF. Here the CDR3 DNA reads TGTGCCAGCAGCTTAACAGGTACCTACGAGCAGTACTTC.

The chain recombines TRBV7-9 with TRBJ1-1; D is undetermined. Trimming took off 3 bases at V and 6 bases at J, with 8 bases between the two ends. Germline lookup yields CDR1 SEHNR and CDR2 FQNEAQ (reference sequence). The CDR3 sequence is 12 residues long. CDR3 DNA: TGTGCCAGCAGCTTCCCCACATCTGAAGCTTTCTTT. As protein: CASSFPTSEAFF.

DNA for the CDR3: TGTGCCAGCTCACCCGCCGGCCGCTCTGGGGCCAACGTCCTGACTTTC. It translates to CASSPAGRSGANVLTF. The genes are TRBV18 and TRBJ2-6; D remains ambiguous. Deletions cut 3 bases from V and 0 bases from J, with 9 bases between. This CDR3 region has 16 residues. CDR1 and CDR2 from the germline V gene are KGHSH and LQKENI.

Details on this clone: It is likely a read error: a sequence one base away is far more abundant. This chain uses TRBV5-8 with TRBJ1-2, with TRBD1 as a possible D gene (5 bases). The CDR3 is made up of 14 amino acids. Trimming took 0 bases from V and 6 from J, leaving 12 bases between them. Looked up from germline, CDR1 is SGHTS and CDR2 is YDEGEE. This CDR3 reads CASSLDTGDDGYTF. DNA for the CDR3: TGTGCCAGCAGCTTGGATACAGGAGACGATGGCTACACCTTC.